A selection of T cell receptor beta chains follows, all from one sample in a study of blood T cells in healthy people across ages. TCRdb reanalysed the 5' RACE reads using MiXCR and keeps one entry per CDR3 protein. The table has roughly 1,500,000 distinct CDR3 sequences, 42% seen once; the top ten hold 7% to 9%. Sequencing was done on a sample of blood. Receptor source: a woman aged 18-30 years in good health. Both conserved end residues are trimmed from each CDR3. The D gene is left open where the match is weak.

D | J | V | CDR3
TRBD2 | TRBJ2-3 | TRBV6-2/TRBV6-3 | ASSYSGQAGTSGRADTQY
. | TRBJ2-7 | TRBV7-9 | ASSPRGGFSYNEQY
. | . | TRBV20-1 | SAKVAAAYNEQY
TRBD2 | TRBJ2-5 | TRBV24-1 | ATSDPRRGGETQY
. | TRBJ1-4 | TRBV9 | ASSPQLANEKLF
TRBD2 | TRBJ2-1 | TRBV14 | ASSQFPAGRSYNEQF
TRBD1 | TRBJ1-4 | TRBV10-2 | ASSREGGYGEKLF
. | TRBJ2-7 | TRBV30 | AWSARPREQY
TRBD1 | TRBJ1-6 | TRBV11-1 | ASSDLGQENSPLH
. | TRBJ2-7 | TRBV9 | ASSVAAGEQY
. | TRBJ1-1 | TRBV5-1 | ASSTYGHNNEAF
. | TRBJ2-3 | TRBV5-1 | ASSLGLSTDTQY